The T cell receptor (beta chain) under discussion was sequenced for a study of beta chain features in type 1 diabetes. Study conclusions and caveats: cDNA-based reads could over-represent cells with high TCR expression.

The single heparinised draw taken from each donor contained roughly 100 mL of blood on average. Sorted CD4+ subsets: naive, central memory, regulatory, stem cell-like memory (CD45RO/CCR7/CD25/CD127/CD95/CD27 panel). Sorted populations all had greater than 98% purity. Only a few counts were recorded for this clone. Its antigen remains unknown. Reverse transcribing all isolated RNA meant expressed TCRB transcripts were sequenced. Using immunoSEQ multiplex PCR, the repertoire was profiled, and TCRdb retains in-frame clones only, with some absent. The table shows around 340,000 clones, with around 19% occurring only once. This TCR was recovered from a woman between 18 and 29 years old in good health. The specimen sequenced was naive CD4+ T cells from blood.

CDR3 nucleotide sequence: TGTGCCAGCACTTGGACTAGCGGGAGGAGCGCAGATACGCAGTATTTT. The encoded protein is CASTWTSGRSADTQYF. This chain links TRBV28 with TRBJ2-3; 14 nucleotides align to TRBD2. CDR3 length equals 16 residues. After removal of 7 bases from V and 4 bases from J, the junction contained 7 bases not matched to a gene. Germline V gives CDR1 MDHEN, CDR2 SYDVKM.